The rows below give T cell receptor beta chains drawn from one sample of a study of T cell responses to AZD1222 COVID-19 vaccine. Clones were read by immunoSEQ multiplex PCR, and TCRdb kept only the in-frame ones, dropping some. Seen here are some 99,000 clones, 70% to 85% observed once, and the top ten hold 12% to 15%. The material sequenced was peripheral blood, taken 28 days after the second AZD1222 dose. Receptor source: an adult who received the AZD1222 COVID-19 vaccine. Each CDR3 is given with its conserved first and last residue. D genes are given only for firm matches. Clone sizes are given selectively: once, few, many, or a class where the clone is expanded.

TRBV5-4	-	-	TRBJ2-3	CASSAKYGDTQYF	TGTGCCAGCAGCGCGAAATATGGAGATACGCAGTATTTT
TRBV6-5	few	-	TRBJ1-5	CASVGLDVNQPQHF	TGTGCCAGCGTCGGGCTAGATGTCAATCAGCCCCAGCATTTT
TRBV20-1	-	-	TRBJ2-7	CSASGSGGGSYEQYF	TGCAGTGCTAGTGGTAGCGGAGGGGGTTCCTACGAGCAGTACTTC
TRBV21-1	-	-	TRBJ2-7	CASSKADKSYEQYF	TGTGCCAGCAGCAAAGCGGACAAATCCTACGAGCAGTACTTC
TRBV7-9	-	-	TRBJ2-2	CASSLDGTRITGELFF	TGTGCCAGCAGCTTAGATGGGACTCGAATCACCGGGGAGCTGTTTTTT
TRBV29-1	-	-	TRBJ2-3	CSAAGGFGDTQYF	TGCAGCGCTGCTGGGGGTTTTGGGGATACGCAGTATTTT
TRBV5-6	-	-	TRBJ1-3	CASSFWGNTIYF	TGTGCCAGCAGCTTCTGGGGAAACACCATATATTTT
TRBV14	-	TRBD2	TRBJ2-1	CASSQIAGGYNEQFF	TGTGCCAGCAGCCAGATAGCGGGAGGCTACAATGAGCAGTTCTTC
TRBV3-1/TRBV3-2	-	-	TRBJ2-7	CASSQVGYEQYF	TGTGCCAGCAGCCAAGTGGGCTACGAGCAGTACTTC
TRBV7-9	-	TRBD2	TRBJ2-2	CASSLPGLAAGELFF	TGTGCCAGCAGCCTGCCGGGACTAGCGGCCGGGGAGCTGTTTTTT
TRBV18	few	-	TRBJ2-3	CASSKTGPSSPDTQYF	TGTGCCAGCTCAAAGACAGGTCCCTCGTCGCCAGATACGCAGTATTTT
TRBV9	-	-	TRBJ1-4	CASSPGNYNEKLFF	TGTGCCAGCAGCCCCGGCAACTATAATGAAAAACTGTTTTTT
TRBV27	-	-	TRBJ2-2	CASSLHLRATYTGELFF	TGTGCCAGCAGCCTTCACCTCCGAGCTACGTACACCGGGGAGCTGTTTTTT
TRBV29-1	-	-	TRBJ1-1	CSVGLSKTAPVF	TGCAGCGTTGGGCTGTCTAAGACAGCTCCGGTTTTT
TRBV28	-	TRBD2	TRBJ2-1	CASSLSSGINNEQFF	TGTGCCAGCAGTTTATCTAGCGGGATAAACAATGAGCAGTTCTTC
TRBV5-4	-	-	TRBJ1-2	CASSMDTTNYGYTF	TGTGCCAGCAGCATGGACACTACTAACTATGGCTACACCTTC
TRBV27	-	-	TRBJ1-5	CASSLGGRSNQPQHF	TGTGCCAGCAGTTTGGGCGGGCGCAGCAATCAGCCCCAGCATTTT
TRBV19	-	TRBD1	TRBJ1-5	CASGQGTGNQPQHF	TGTGCCAGTGGCCAGGGGACAGGCAATCAGCCCCAGCATTTT
TRBV5-6	-	TRBD1	TRBJ1-2	CASRPLGTGGTLSNYGYTF	TGTGCCAGTCGCCCTCTCGGGACAGGGGGCACTTTATCTAACTATGGCTACACCTTC
TRBV25-1	-	TRBD1	TRBJ2-2	CASSDSGTGNTGELFF	TGTGCCAGCAGTGATTCCGGGACAGGGAACACCGGGGAGCTGTTTTTT
TRBV21-1	once	-	TRBJ2-2	CASSTKGGCGRAPGELFF	TGTGCCAGCAGCACTAAGGGAGGCTGCGGGAGGGCCCCCGGGGAGCTGTTTTTT
TRBV6-1	-	-	TRBJ1-1	CASSEEGQMNTEAFF	TGTGCCAGCAGTGAAGAAGGACAGATGAACACTGAAGCTTTCTTT
TRBV20-1	-	-	TRBJ1-1	CSASTGTAFIPEAFF	TGCAGTGCTAGTACCGGGACGGCCTTCATCCCTGAAGCTTTCTTT
TRBV7-3	-	TRBD1	TRBJ1-2	CASSPQGNYGYTF	TGTGCCAGCAGTCCACAGGGGAACTATGGCTACACCTTC
TRBV30	-	TRBD1	TRBJ2-7	CAWSDGQGDADEQYF	TGTGCCTGGAGCGACGGACAGGGGGATGCGGACGAGCAGTACTTC
TRBV5-4	once	-	TRBJ1-2	CASSLAHLSNYGYTF	TGTGCCAGCAGCTTGGCCCACCTATCTAACTATGGCTACACCTTC
TRBV19	-	-	TRBJ1-2	CASRREGGADGYTF	TGTGCCAGCCGAAGAGAGGGAGGTGCAGATGGCTACACCTTC
TRBV7-6	-	TRBD2	TRBJ2-7	CASSPGASGRTYEQYF	TGTGCCAGCAGCCCCGGGGCTAGCGGGAGAACCTACGAGCAGTACTTC
TRBV27	-	-	TRBJ2-3	CATGRVQLDTQYF	TGTGCGACGGGGCGGGTCCAACTGGATACGCAGTATTTT
TRBV5-1	-	TRBD1	TRBJ2-7	CASSLGQGGFGYEQYF	TGCGCCAGCAGCCTCGGACAGGGAGGCTTTGGCTACGAGCAGTACTTC
TRBV18	-	-	TRBJ1-5	CASSLEAYQPQHF	TGTGCCAGCTCACTTGAGGCGTATCAGCCCCAGCATTTT
TRBV20-1	-	TRBD2	TRBJ2-7	CSASLAGTAYEQYF	TGCAGTGCTAGTCTAGCGGGGACGGCATACGAGCAGTACTTC
TRBV6-1	-	-	TRBJ1-1	CASSERRGGDTEAFF	TGTGCCAGCAGTGAACGTCGGGGGGGGGACACTGAAGCTTTCTTT
TRBV25-1	-	-	TRBJ1-2	CASSGTNYGYTF	TGTGCCAGCAGTGGGACAAACTATGGCTACACCTTC
TRBV9	-	-	TRBJ2-3	CASSAADPGADTQYF	TGTGCCAGCAGCGCAGCCGACCCGGGGGCTGATACGCAGTATTTT
TRBV6-2/TRBV6-3	-	-	TRBJ2-2	CASSSPLNTGELFF	TGTGCCAGCAGTTCCCCCCTCAACACCGGGGAGCTGTTTTTT
TRBV30	-	TRBD1	TRBJ1-1	CAWSDFGTGNTEAFF	TGTGCCTGGAGTGACTTCGGGACAGGGAACACTGAAGCTTTCTTT
TRBV29-1	-	TRBD1	TRBJ1-1	CSVVRGRFATEAFF	TGCAGCGTTGTCAGGGGGCGATTTGCTACTGAAGCTTTCTTT
TRBV4-1	-	-	TRBJ1-4	CASSHLMRGPNEKLFF	TGCGCCAGCAGCCACCTAATGAGGGGCCCCAATGAAAAACTGTTTTTT
TRBV19	-	-	TRBJ2-2	CASSYRVTGELFF	TGTGCCAGTAGCTACAGGGTGACCGGGGAGCTGTTTTTT
TRBV30	-	-	TRBJ1-2	CAWSVLTISYGYTF	TGTGCCTGGAGTGTACTTACGATCAGCTATGGCTACACCTTC
TRBV10-1	-	-	TRBJ2-2	CATPRSGQENTGELFF	TGCGCCACCCCGAGAAGTGGGCAGGAGAACACCGGGGAGCTGTTTTTT
TRBV6-5	-	-	TRBJ1-1	CASIPPRVPEAFF	TGTGCCAGCATTCCCCCCAGGGTCCCTGAAGCTTTCTTT
TRBV5-1	-	TRBD2	TRBJ2-1	CASSLDGTSGGPLSYNEQFF	TGCGCCAGCAGCTTGGATGGGACTAGCGGGGGGCCGCTCTCCTACAATGAGCAGTTCTTC
TRBV20-1	once	-	TRBJ2-3	CSAVSDTQYF	TGCAGTGCGGTATCAGATACGCAGTATTTT